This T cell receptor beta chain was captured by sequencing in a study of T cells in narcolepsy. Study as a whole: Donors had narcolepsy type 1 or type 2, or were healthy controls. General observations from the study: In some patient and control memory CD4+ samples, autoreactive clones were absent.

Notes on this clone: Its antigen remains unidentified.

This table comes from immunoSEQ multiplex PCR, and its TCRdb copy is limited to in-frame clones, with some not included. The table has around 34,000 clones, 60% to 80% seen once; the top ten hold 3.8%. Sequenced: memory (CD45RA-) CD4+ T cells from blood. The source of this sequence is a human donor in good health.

CDR3 sequence reads: CASGRPGRPGHQPQHF. The CDR3 DNA reads TGTGCTAGTGGCCGCCCGGGACGCCCGGGTCATCAGCCCCAGCATTTT. This chain links TRBV12-5 with TRBJ1-5, with D tentatively TRBD1 (5 bases). The length of the CDR3 is 16 residues. The germline V and J ends were trimmed by 6 bases and 5 bases, with 20 bases remaining between them. Germline V lookup: CDR1 LGHNT, CDR2 FRNRAP.